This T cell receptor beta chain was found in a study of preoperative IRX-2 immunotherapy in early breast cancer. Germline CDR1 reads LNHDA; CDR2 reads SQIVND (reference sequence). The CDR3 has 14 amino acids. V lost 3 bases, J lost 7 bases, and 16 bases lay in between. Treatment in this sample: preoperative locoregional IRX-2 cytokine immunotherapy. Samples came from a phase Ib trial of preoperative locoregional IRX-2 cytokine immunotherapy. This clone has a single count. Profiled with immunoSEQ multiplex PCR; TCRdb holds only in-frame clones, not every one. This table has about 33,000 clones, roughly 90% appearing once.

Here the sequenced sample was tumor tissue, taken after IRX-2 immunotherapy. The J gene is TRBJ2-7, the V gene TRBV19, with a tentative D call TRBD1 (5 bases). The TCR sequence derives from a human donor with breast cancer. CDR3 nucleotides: TGTGCCAGTAGTATTAGGGGTACGGTGGTTGAGCAGTACTTC. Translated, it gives CASSIRGTVVEQYF. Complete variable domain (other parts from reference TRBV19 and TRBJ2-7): DGGITQSPKYLFRKEGQNVTLSCEQNLNHDAMYWYRQDPGQGLRLIYYSQIVNDFQKGDIAEGYSVSREKKESFPLTVTSAQKNPTAFYLCASSIRGTVVEQYFGPGTRLTVT.